This T cell receptor (beta chain) was found in a study of cytomegalovirus exposure and HLA in healthy donors. Study outcomes and limitations: In a later analysis, DRB1 alleles had the most associated TCRs; HLA-C alleles the fewest. V- and J-gene trimming of TCR beta was linked (in a later analysis) to a missense DCLRE1C variant. What was likely a sequencing artifact was a cluster of highly shared sequence variants.

The PCR employed 60 Vbeta primers together with 13 Jbeta primers. Profiling relied on immunoSEQ multiplex PCR, and the TCRdb table lists in-frame clones only, not all of them. The top ten hold around 4% of the sample, which has more than 95,000 clones, under 80% seen once. V was cut by 5 bases and J by 5 bases, with 9 bases left in between. The CDR3 consists of 12 residues. The germline CDR1 and CDR2 sequences are SGHTA and FQGTGA. About this clone itself: Its target is not known.

Source material: PBMCs. The sequence was collected from a middle-aged man in good health and CMV-seropositive. The chain employs TRBV7-3 and TRBJ1-1, with D unclear. The CDR3 region has the DNA TGTGCCAGCAGCCTCGACGGGACTGAAGCTTTCTTT. Encoded protein: CASSLDGTEAFF. Based on the CDR3 plus reference TRBV7-3 and TRBJ1-1, the full variable domain is GAGVSQTPSNKVTEKGKYVELRCDPISGHTALYWYRQSLGQGPEFLIYFQGTGAADDSGLPNDRFFAVRPEGSVSTLKIQRTERGDSAVYLCASSLDGTEAFFGQGTRLTVV.